Listed below are T cell receptor beta chains from one sample, sequenced in a study of blood T cell repertoires in COVID-19. Data came from immunoSEQ multiplex PCR; TCRdb stores just in-frame clones and leaves some out. Of more than 150,000 clones listed, 70% to 85% are singletons. Input material: peripheral blood. These TCRs come from a woman aged 50 to 65 with acute or convalescent COVID-19. The CDR3 runs from the conserved cysteine through the conserved F or W. D genes are given only for firm matches. Only some rows state a clone size, as once, few, many or a class for expanded clones.

>TRBV28|NA|NA|TRBJ1-2
TGTGCCAGCAGTTTATCACGGACAGTAGTAGGTGGCTACACCTTC
CASSLSRTVVGGYTF
>TRBV4-1|TRBD2|NA|TRBJ2-1
TGCGCCAGCAGCCAGTTGGGACTAGCGGGAGGCCCCACATACAATGAGCAGTTCTTC
CASSQLGLAGGPTYNEQFF
>TRBV5-1|TRBD1|NA|TRBJ1-5
TGCGCCAGCAGTTCCGGGACAGGGGGCAATCAGCCCCAGCATTTT
CASSSGTGGNQPQHF
>TRBV5-1|NA|NA|TRBJ2-7
TGCGCCAGCAGCTTGATATCACCAGGGGAGCAGTACTTC
CASSLISPGEQYF
>TRBV10-2|TRBD1|NA|TRBJ2-7
TGCGCCAGCAGTGCGACAGGGGAGATGGGGCAGTACTTC
CASSATGEMGQYF
>TRBV5-1|NA|few|TRBJ1-2
TGCGCCAGCAGCTTGGAGCGACTAGAATATGGCTACACCTTC
CASSLERLEYGYTF
>TRBV3-1/TRBV3-2|TRBD2|NA|TRBJ2-1
TGTGCCAGCAGCCCACAGACTAGCGGGAGGGAGCAGTTCTTC
CASSPQTSGREQFF
>TRBV6-5|TRBD1|NA|TRBJ2-7
TGTGCCAGCAGCGTCGACAGGGGGCTTCGGTACGAGCAGTACTTC
CASSVDRGLRYEQYF
>TRBV28|TRBD1|NA|TRBJ1-1
TGTGCCAGCAGTTTAGCCTACACAGGGGCGGCTTTCTTT
CASSLAYTGAAFF
>TRBV5-1|TRBD2|once|TRBJ2-5
TGCGCCAGCAGCTTGGTGGCTAGCGGGGGACAAGAGACCCAGTACTTC
CASSLVASGGQETQYF
>TRBV18|NA|NA|TRBJ2-1
TGTGCCAGCTCACCTAATCAGTACAATGAGCAGTTCTTC
CASSPNQYNEQFF
>TRBV30|TRBD1|NA|TRBJ2-2
TGTGCCTGGAGTGTAAAGGGGGCGCGCGGGGAGCTGTTTTTT
CAWSVKGARGELFF
>TRBV5-5|NA|NA|TRBJ2-4
TGTGCCAGCAGCTTGGCCGGGGAGGCAGCCTCTTACTTC
CASSLAGEAASYF
>TRBV4-1|TRBD2|NA|TRBJ2-1
TGCGCCAGCAGTGGAACTAGCGCATACAATGAGCAGTTCTTC
CASSGTSAYNEQFF
>TRBV5-1|TRBD2|NA|TRBJ2-1
TGCGCCAGCGGGAGGGGACTAGCGGGAGTAGGCAATGAGCAGTTCTTC
CASGRGLAGVGNEQFF
>TRBV6-5|NA|NA|TRBJ1-2
TGTGCCAGCAGAACCGGGACACGGCTCTTTAACTACACCTTC
CASRTGTRLFNYTF
>TRBV4-1|TRBD1|few|TRBJ1-2
TGCGCCAGCAGCCAGTCAGGGGCAGGGGGCATCCAGAGTGGCTACACCTTC
CASSQSGAGGIQSGYTF
>TRBV28|TRBD2|NA|TRBJ2-7
TGTGCCAGCAGGGCTAGCGGGAGTCTGTACGAGCAGTACTTC
CASRASGSLYEQYF
>TRBV7-8|NA|NA|TRBJ2-3
TGTGCCAGCAGCCCCCCTAGCACAGATACGCAGTATTTT
CASSPPSTDTQYF
>TRBV18|NA|NA|TRBJ1-2
TGTGCCAGCTCACCAACAGGGCCCTCCAACTATGGCTACACCTTC
CASSPTGPSNYGYTF
>TRBV7-2|NA|many|TRBJ1-5
TGTGCCAGCAGCTCTGAGCAAAATCAGCCCCAGCATTTT
CASSSEQNQPQHF
>TRBV19|NA|NA|TRBJ1-4
TGTGCCAGTAGCCCGTCGACAGGAGGCAATGAAAAACTGTTTTTT
CASSPSTGGNEKLFF
>TRBV18|NA|NA|TRBJ2-1
TGTGCCAGCTCACCACCGGTCGGGGATGAGCAGTTCTTC
CASSPPVGDEQFF
>TRBV6-5|TRBD2|NA|TRBJ2-1
TGTGCCAGCAGTTACCGTCGGGGGGGCAAAGATGAGCAGTTCTTC
CASSYRRGGKDEQFF
>TRBV6-2/TRBV6-3|TRBD1|NA|TRBJ1-1
TGTGCCAGCAGTTACCAAACAGGGGCAGGCACTGAAGCTTTCTTT
CASSYQTGAGTEAFF
>TRBV11-1|NA|NA|TRBJ1-4
TGTGCCAGCAGCTTGACAGACGCAACTAATGAAAAACTGTTTTTT
CASSLTDATNEKLFF
>TRBV7-7|TRBD2|once|TRBJ2-1
TGTGCCAGCAGCCCGAGCGGGGGAGAAAACAATGAGCAGTTCTTC
CASSPSGGENNEQFF
>TRBV28|NA|few|TRBJ2-5
TGTGCCAGCAGGAGACCCGGCAGGGGGGAAGGGGAGACCCAGTACTTC
CASRRPGRGEGETQYF
>TRBV6-5|TRBD1|NA|TRBJ2-7
TGTGCCAGCAGCCAGGGGGCGCGTTTCTACGAGCAGTACTTC
CASSQGARFYEQYF
>TRBV18|NA|NA|TRBJ2-3
TGTGCCAGCTCACTAGCGCGAAGCACAGATACGCAGTATTTT
CASSLARSTDTQYF
>TRBV5-4|NA|NA|TRBJ1-3
TGTGCCAGCAGCCTTGGCGGGGGTCCGTTTGAAAACACCATATATTTT
CASSLGGGPFENTIYF
>TRBV27|NA|NA|TRBJ2-1
TGTGCCAGCACCCCAGGGGCGGGCAATGAGCAGTTCTTC
CASTPGAGNEQFF
>TRBV19|NA|NA|TRBJ1-1
TGTGCCAGTAGTTCCCAGGGGCTGGGCACTGAAGCTTTCTTT
CASSSQGLGTEAFF
>TRBV6-5|TRBD1|NA|TRBJ2-5
TGTGCCAGCAGTTACCAGGGGGCATCAGAGACCCAGTACTTC
CASSYQGASETQYF
>TRBV19|NA|NA|TRBJ2-3
TGTGCCAGTAGTAGAAGGACAGCGTCTAGCACAGATACGCAGTATTTT
CASSRRTASSTDTQYF
>TRBV5-6|TRBD1|NA|TRBJ1-6
TGTGCCAGCAGCCACCCTAGAAGGACAGGGATAGGGTCACCCCTCCACTTT
CASSHPRRTGIGSPLHF
>TRBV5-1|TRBD1|NA|TRBJ1-5
TGCGCCAGCAGCCCAACAGGGGCTAGCAATCAGCCCCAGCATTTT
CASSPTGASNQPQHF
>TRBV6-1|NA|NA|TRBJ1-2
TGTGCCAGCAGTGAAGCAACAAAAGCTAACTATGGCTACACCTTC
CASSEATKANYGYTF
>TRBV4-3|NA|NA|TRBJ1-2
TGCGCCAGCAGCCAGCAGGGTTATGGCTACACCTTC
CASSQQGYGYTF
>TRBV7-9|NA|NA|TRBJ1-2
TGTGCCAGCAGCTTAAGAGGGTTTGGCTACACCTTC
CASSLRGFGYTF
>TRBV7-9|NA|NA|TRBJ1-2
TGTGCCAGCAGCTTCGGGGGGCAGGACTATGGCTACACCTTC
CASSFGGQDYGYTF
>TRBV12-3/TRBV12-4|NA|NA|TRBJ1-1
TGTGCCAGCAATCTGGATCGGGGTACTGAAGCTTTCTTT
CASNLDRGTEAFF
>TRBV11-2|TRBD1|NA|TRBJ1-2
TGTGCCAGCAGCTCCCCCGACAGGGCGGTAGGCTACACCTTC
CASSSPDRAVGYTF
>TRBV7-9|TRBD1|NA|TRBJ2-1
TGTGCCAGCAGACTCTGGGACAGGGATGCCAATGAGCAGTTCTTC
CASRLWDRDANEQFF
>TRBV2|TRBD2|NA|TRBJ2-1
TGTGCCAGCAGAGCCTCTAGCGGGAGATGGAATGAGCAGTTCTTC
CASRASSGRWNEQFF
>TRBV6-1|NA|once|TRBJ1-1
TGTGCCAGCAGTGAATTTAGAGCTTCGAACACTGAAGCTTTCTTT
CASSEFRASNTEAFF
>TRBV4-3|TRBD2|NA|TRBJ2-7
TGCGCCAGCAGCCAAGATCGGGCTAGCGGTATCAAGTCCTACGAGCAGTACTTC
CASSQDRASGIKSYEQYF
>TRBV5-5|NA|NA|TRBJ2-5
TGTGCCAGCAGCTTGGGGGCCAACCAAGAGACCCAGTACTTC
CASSLGANQETQYF